Described below is a single T cell receptor (beta chain) sequence and its context. It lacks a known antigen. Base qualities are not at hand, and no much larger clone is one base apart. At diagnosis, tumor, uninvolved tumor-adjacent lung and peripheral blood were collected and then preserved as a mix of FFPE and fresh-frozen material. For TCR repertoire profiling, the blood samples were analyzed as peripheral blood mononuclear cells. TCR beta CDR3 regions were sequenced from DNA using the immunoSEQ Assay. On the authors' methods: To compute T cell density, TCR beta template counts were normalized to usable DNA, which was estimated by amplifying housekeeping genes. Using the preseqR package, richness was estimated by extrapolating to 120,000 templates for tissue samples and 400,000 templates for PBMC samples. Clonality was defined as one minus Pielou's evenness. Tissue-enriched TCRs were identified through differential abundance testing performed on productive amino-acid clonotypes, with a minimum total count of 5 and an alpha of 0.1. Repertoire overlap between compartments was quantified with the Jaccard Index and Morisita Overlap Index. GLIPH clustered TCR beta CDR3s with public tetramer-defined viral CDR3s; viral motifs required at least three viral sequences plus V-gene enrichment. The immuneACCESS repertoire file appears here via TCRdb, limited to in-frame rearrangements. These files lack a portion of the clones; in checked studies, under half of the deficit traces to unresolved V genes, and the cause of the others is not known. V and J calls plus clone size are reproduced from that table; the DNA served to infer D and trimming. This sample lists about 75,000 clones; around 80% were detected once. Of the sample, approximately 9.7% falls within the top ten clones.

This sample was included in a study of T cells in localized non-small cell lung cancer (dated by TCRdb to between 2020 and 2021). For context, the study as a whole: T cell repertoires of hundreds of early-stage NSCLC patients were analyzed, with tumors being compared against uninvolved tumor-adjacent lungs. The cohort consisted of 236 treatment-naive NSCLC patients whose localized lung tumors had been resected. The mean age of the NSCLC patients was roughly 70 years, with 130 or so men and around 99 women. Paper-wide results and their limitations: Because of the exploratory design, TCR variables were selected using unadjusted p-values without false-discovery rate correction. Multi-region tumor sequencing was not performed, so intratumor heterogeneity could not be excluded. A median of about 50 of the top 100 tumor clones turned up in the paired uninvolved adjacent lung, and approximately 30 of those clones also ranked among the top 100 of that same adjacent lung. Higher blood T cell density associated with longer overall survival, while higher adjacent-lung clonality associated with shorter survival. The highest T cell clonality was observed in uninvolved tumor-adjacent lung, where clonality exceeded that of tumor, suggesting that antigenic responses were more focused in uninvolved tumor-adjacent lung.

The CDR3 numbers 13 residues from cysteine through phenylalanine. Of the read, only the CDR3 DNA is kept; its 39 bases are in frame from base 1. Reading the germline V gene (reference sequence) gives CDR1 MNHEY and CDR2 SMNVEV. Trimming costs V 2 bases and J 2 bases, and their ends lie 1 base apart. The receptor was derived from a female donor aged 60 or older with stage I lung adenocarcinoma. In this chain, TRBV27 is recombined with TRBJ2-6, with the D gene not confidently named. The sequencing used peripheral blood, collected before any cancer treatment. The CDR3 in this case is CASSLTGANVLTF. The base sequence is TGTGCCAGCAGTTTAACTGGGGCCAACGTCCTGACTTTC. Outside the CDR3, residues come from the reference TRBV27 and TRBJ2-6 proteins, so the full variable domain is: EAQVTQNPRYLITVTGKKLTVTCSQNMNHEYMSWYRQDPGLGLRQIYYSMNVEVTDKGDVPEGYKVSRKEKRNFPLILESPSPNQTSLYFCASSLTGANVLTFGAGSRLTVL.